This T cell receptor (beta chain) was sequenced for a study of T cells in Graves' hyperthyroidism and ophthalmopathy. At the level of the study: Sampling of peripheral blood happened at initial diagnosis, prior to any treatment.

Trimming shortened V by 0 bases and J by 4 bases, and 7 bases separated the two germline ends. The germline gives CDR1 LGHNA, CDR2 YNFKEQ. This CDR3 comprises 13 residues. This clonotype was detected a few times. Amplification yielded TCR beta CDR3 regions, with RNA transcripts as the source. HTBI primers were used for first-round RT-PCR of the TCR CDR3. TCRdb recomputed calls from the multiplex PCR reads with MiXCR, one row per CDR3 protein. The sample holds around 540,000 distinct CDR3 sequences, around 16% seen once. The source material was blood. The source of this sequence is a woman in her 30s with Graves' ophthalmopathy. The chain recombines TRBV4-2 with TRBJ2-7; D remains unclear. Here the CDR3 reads CASSQDGAYEQYF. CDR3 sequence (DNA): TGTGCCAGCAGCCAAGACGGAGCGTACGAGCAGTACTTC.